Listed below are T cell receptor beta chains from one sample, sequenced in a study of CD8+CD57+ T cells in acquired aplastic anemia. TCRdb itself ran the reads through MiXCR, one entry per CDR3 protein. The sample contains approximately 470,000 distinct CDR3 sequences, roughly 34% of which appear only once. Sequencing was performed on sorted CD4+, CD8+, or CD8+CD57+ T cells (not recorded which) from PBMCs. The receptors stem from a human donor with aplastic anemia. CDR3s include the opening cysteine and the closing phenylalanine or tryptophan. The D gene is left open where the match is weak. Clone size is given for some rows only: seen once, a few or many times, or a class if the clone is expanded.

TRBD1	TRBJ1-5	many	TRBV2	CASSEFVKGASQPQHF	TGTGCCAGCAGTGAATTCGTTAAGGGGGCGAGTCAGCCCCAGCATTTT
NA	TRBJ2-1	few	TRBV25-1	CASSLSYNEQFF	TGTGCCAGCAGTTTATCATACAATGAGCAGTTCTTC
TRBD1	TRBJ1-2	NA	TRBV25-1	CASSPQGQGSNYGYTF	TGTGCCAGCAGTCCACAGGGACAGGGCTCTAACTATGGCTACACCTTC
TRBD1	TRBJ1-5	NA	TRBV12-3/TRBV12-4	CASRHITGGSNQPQHF	TGTGCCAGCAGACATATTACAGGGGGGAGCAATCAGCCCCAGCATTTT
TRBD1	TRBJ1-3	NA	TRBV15	CATSSVTGLDTIYF	TGTGCCACCAGCAGCGTGACAGGGTTGGACACCATATATTTT
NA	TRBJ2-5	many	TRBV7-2	CASSPTREETQYF	TGTGCCAGCAGTCCTACCCGCGAGGAGACCCAGTACTTC
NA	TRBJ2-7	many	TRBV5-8	CASSYTGQRSYEQYF	TGTGCCAGCAGCTATACGGGACAAAGATCCTACGAGCAGTACTTC
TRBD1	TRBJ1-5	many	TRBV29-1	CSVWDRVSGQPQHF	TGCAGCGTTTGGGACAGGGTGTCCGGTCAGCCCCAGCATTTT
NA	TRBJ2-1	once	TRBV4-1	CASSQELVSYNEQFF	TGCGCCAGCAGCCAAGAACTAGTCTCCTACAATGAGCAGTTCTTC
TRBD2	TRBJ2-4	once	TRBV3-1	CASSPQGTSGSSKNIQYF	TGTGCCAGCAGCCCCCAAGGGACTAGCGGGAGCTCCAAAAACATTCAGTACTTC
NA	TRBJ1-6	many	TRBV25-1	CASSELGVDGNLHF	TGTGCCAGCAGTGAATTGGGGGTGGACGGCAACCTCCACTTT
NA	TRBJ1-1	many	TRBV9	CASSEGPLNTEAFF	TGTGCCAGCAGCGAGGGACCGTTGAACACTGAAGCTTTCTTT
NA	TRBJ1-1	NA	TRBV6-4	CASRTVAGNTEAFF	TGTGCCAGCAGGACGGTGGCGGGGAACACTGAAGCTTTCTTT
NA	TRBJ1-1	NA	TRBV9	CASSGDRATEAFF	TGTGCCAGCAGCGGAGACCGGGCTACCGAAGCTTTCTTT
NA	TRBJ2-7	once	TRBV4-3	CASSRDRTVHEQYF	TGCGCCAGCAGCCGGGACCGGACAGTCCACGAGCAGTACTTC
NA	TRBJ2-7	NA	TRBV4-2	CASSRGARVGDYEQYF	TGTGCCAGCAGCCGCGGGGCGAGAGTAGGCGACTACGAGCAGTACTTC
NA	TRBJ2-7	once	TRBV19	CAWSPLQRASYEQYF	TGTGCCTGGAGTCCCCTCCAGCGGGCGTCCTACGAGCAGTACTTC
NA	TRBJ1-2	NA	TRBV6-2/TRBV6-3	CASSSGTGQYGYTF	TGTGCCAGCAGTTCCGGGACCGGTCAATACGGCTACACCTTC
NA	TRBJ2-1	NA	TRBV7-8	CASSSGPVQFF	TGTGCCAGCAGCTCGGGACCGGTACAGTTCTTC
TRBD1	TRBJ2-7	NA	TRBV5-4	CASSSYKDRGDSSMEYF	TGTGCCAGCAGCTCCTACAAGGACAGGGGAGATAGCAGCATGGAGTACTTC
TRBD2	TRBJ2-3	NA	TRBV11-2	CASSLEGGLAGVDTQYF	TGCGCCAGCAGCTTAGAGGGGGGGCTAGCGGGAGTTGATACGCAGTATTTT
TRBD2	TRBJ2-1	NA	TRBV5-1	CASSLGGGIHSYNEQFF	TGCGCCAGCAGCTTGGGGGGAGGGATCCATTCCTACAATGAGCAGTTCTTC
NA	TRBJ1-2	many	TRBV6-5	CASSYSVGTWGYTF	TGTGCCAGCAGTTACTCCGTAGGGACTTGGGGCTACACCTTC
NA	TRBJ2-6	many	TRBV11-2	CASSLRPSGANVLTF	TGTGCCAGCAGCTTGAGACCCTCTGGGGCCAACGTCCTGACTTTC
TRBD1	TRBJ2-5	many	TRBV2	CASSARGWYQETQYF	TGTGCCAGCAGTGCCAGGGGGTGGTACCAAGAGACCCAGTACTTC
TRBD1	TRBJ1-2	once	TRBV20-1	CSALGQGESGYTF	TGCAGTGCCTTAGGACAGGGGGAGAGTGGCTACACCTTC
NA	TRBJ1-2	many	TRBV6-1	CASKVNYGYTF	TGTGCCAGCAAAGTAAACTATGGCTACACCTTC
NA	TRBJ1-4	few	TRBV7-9	CASSLRGIGEKLFF	TGTGCCAGCAGCTTACGGGGTATCGGGGAAAAACTGTTTTTT
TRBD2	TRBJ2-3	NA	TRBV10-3	CASSESPSGGEDTQYF	TGTGCCAGCAGTGAATCGCCTAGCGGGGGAGAAGATACGCAGTATTTT
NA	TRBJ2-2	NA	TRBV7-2	CASRLKAGELFF	TGTGCCAGCAGATTGAAGGCCGGGGAGCTGTTTTTT
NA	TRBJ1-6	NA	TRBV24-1	CATKFTGKGSPLHF	TGTGCCACCAAGTTTACAGGGAAAGGCTCACCCCTCCACTTT
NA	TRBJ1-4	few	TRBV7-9	CASSPSGRGEKLFF	TGTGCCAGCAGCCCAAGCGGGCGGGGTGAAAAACTGTTTTTT
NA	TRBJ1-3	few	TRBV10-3	CASSPTTGSGNTIYF	TGTGCCAGCAGTCCTACAACAGGGAGTGGAAACACCATATATTTT
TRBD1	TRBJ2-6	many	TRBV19	CASSIQQGPYNVLTF	TGTGCCAGTAGTATTCAACAGGGGCCCTACAACGTCCTGACTTTC
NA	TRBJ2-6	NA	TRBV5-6	CASEGGSGANVLTF	TGTGCCAGCGAAGGGGGCTCTGGGGCCAACGTCCTGACTTTC
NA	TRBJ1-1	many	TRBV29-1	CSVDYGANTEAFF	TGCAGCGTTGATTACGGGGCGAACACTGAAGCTTTCTTT
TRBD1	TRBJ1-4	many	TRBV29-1	CSAKDRGNEKLFF	TGCAGCGCCAAAGACAGGGGAAATGAAAAACTGTTTTTT
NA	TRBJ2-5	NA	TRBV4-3	CASSQDAGWETQYF	TGCGCCAGCAGCCAAGACGCCGGCTGGGAGACCCAGTACTTC
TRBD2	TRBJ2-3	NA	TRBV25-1	CASSDHILAGGTTDTQYF	TGTGCCAGCAGTGACCACATACTAGCGGGAGGAACCACAGATACGCAGTATTTT
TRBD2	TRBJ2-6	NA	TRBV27	CASSGTTLPGANVLTF	TGTGCCAGCAGTGGGACTACCCTCCCCGGGGCCAACGTCCTGACTTTC
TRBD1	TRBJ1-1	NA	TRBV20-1	CSARRLGQGNTEAFF	TGCAGTGCTAGGCGGCTCGGACAGGGGAACACTGAAGCTTTCTTT
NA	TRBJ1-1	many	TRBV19	CASIDRTEAFF	TGTGCCAGTATTGACCGTACTGAAGCTTTCTTT
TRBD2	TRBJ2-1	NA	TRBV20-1	CSAGGRGGLDEQFF	TGCAGTGCTGGCGGGCGGGGGGGCCTGGATGAGCAGTTCTTC
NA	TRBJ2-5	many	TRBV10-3	CAISEPRLAFGTQYF	TGTGCCATCAGTGAACCAAGACTGGCTTTTGGGACCCAGTACTTC
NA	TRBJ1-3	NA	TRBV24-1	CATSDSTGGTGNTIYF	TGTGCCACCAGTGATTCGACGGGGGGAACTGGAAACACCATATATTTT
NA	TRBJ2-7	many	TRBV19	CASRTRRSGNYEQYF	TGTGCCAGTAGGACGAGAAGGTCGGGTAACTACGAGCAGTACTTC
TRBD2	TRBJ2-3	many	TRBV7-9	CASSLDGGGTDTQYF	TGTGCCAGCAGCTTAGACGGGGGGGGCACAGATACGCAGTATTTT